This TCR beta chain derives from a study of cytomegalovirus exposure and HLA in healthy donors. At the level of the study: Among fewer than 500 genotyped donors, around 81% fell in the Caucasian-associated ancestry cluster.

Worth noting for this clone: Its antigen is unknown.

The study sampled nominally healthy donors, though unrecorded immune exposures were likely. Study-level points and caveats: When a later analysis was performed, an Asian-associated ancestry cluster reportedly had fewer N-insertions than the roughly 700-donor mean.

The CDR3 is made up of 15 amino acids. CDR1 and CDR2 from the germline V gene are KGHSH and LQKENI. V was clipped by 4 bases and J by 7 bases; unmatched bases: 4. Use of 60 Vbeta and 13 Jbeta primers characterized the PCR. In the authors' methods: As a later analysis found, there were around 86 million unique TCR beta chains, of which about 10 million were shared. TCRdb's copy holds only in-frame clones and misses some; the assay was immunoSEQ multiplex PCR. V and J calls plus clone size are reproduced from that table; the DNA served to infer D and trimming. Of more than 110,000 clones listed, around 83% were seen once; the top ten hold more than 4%.

This rearrangement joins TRBV18 to TRBJ1-6, with 10 bases identical to TRBD1. Specimen: PBMCs. The receptor was isolated from a man in his forties in good health and CMV-seropositive. The CDR3 is CASSQTGQGNSPLHF. In DNA, the CDR3 is TGTGCCAGCTCACAAACGGGACAGGGGAATTCACCCCTCCACTTT.